This TCR beta chain was recovered during a study of cytomegalovirus exposure and HLA in healthy donors. Worth noting for this clone: Its antigen is still unknown.

CDR1 SGHRS and CDR2 YFSETQ come from the germline V gene. V was clipped by 1 base and J by 4 bases; unmatched bases: 4. CDR3 size: 16 residues. Points from the study as a whole: Immune exposure information comprised only CMV serostatus. An assumption of roughly uniform sequencing depth across donors underlay the presence/absence analyses. The listing of roughly 160 TCR beta chains classed them as cytomegalovirus-associated.

Both 60 Vbeta primers and 13 Jbeta primers went into the PCR. TCRdb's table, derived via immunoSEQ multiplex PCR, lists solely in-frame clones and lacks some. The sample holds around 140,000 clones; approximately 82% are singletons and the top ten take 1.5% to 2.5%. The TCR comes from a woman in her 40s in good health and CMV-seronegative. The sequencing sample was made of PBMCs. The chain is built from TRBV5-1 and TRBJ2-3, with 12 nucleotides matching TRBD2. CDR3 bases: TGCGCCAGCAGCTTGCCCCTAGCGGGAGGGCCAGATACGCAGTATTTT. The encoded protein is CASSLPLAGGPDTQYF.